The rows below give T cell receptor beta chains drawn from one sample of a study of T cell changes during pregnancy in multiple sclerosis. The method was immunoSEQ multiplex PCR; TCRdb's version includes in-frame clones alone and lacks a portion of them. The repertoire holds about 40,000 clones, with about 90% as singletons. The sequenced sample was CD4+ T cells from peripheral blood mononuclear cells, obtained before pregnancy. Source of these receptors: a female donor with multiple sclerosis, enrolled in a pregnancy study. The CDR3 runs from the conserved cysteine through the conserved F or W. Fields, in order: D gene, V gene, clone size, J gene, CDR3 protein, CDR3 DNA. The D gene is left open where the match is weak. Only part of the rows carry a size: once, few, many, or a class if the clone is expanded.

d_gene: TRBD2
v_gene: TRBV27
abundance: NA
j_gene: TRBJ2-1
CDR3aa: CASTPGLAASYNEQFF
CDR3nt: TGTGCCAGCACCCCGGGACTAGCCGCGTCCTACAATGAGCAGTTCTTC

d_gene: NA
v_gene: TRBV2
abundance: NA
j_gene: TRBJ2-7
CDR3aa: CASTRGPSAYEQYF
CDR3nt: TGTGCCAGCACCCGAGGGCCCAGCGCATACGAGCAGTACTTC

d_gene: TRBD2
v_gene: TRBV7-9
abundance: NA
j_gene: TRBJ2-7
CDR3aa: CASSFPTSGRHEQYF
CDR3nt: TGTGCCAGCAGCTTCCCGACTAGCGGGAGACACGAGCAGTACTTC

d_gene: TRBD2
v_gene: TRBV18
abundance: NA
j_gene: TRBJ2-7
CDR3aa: CASSPSRLAGTWEQYF
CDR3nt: TGTGCCAGCTCACCATCTCGTCTAGCGGGGACTTGGGAGCAGTACTTC

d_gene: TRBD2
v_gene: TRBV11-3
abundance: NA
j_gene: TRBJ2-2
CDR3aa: CASSLVGSGIDTGELFF
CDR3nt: TGTGCCAGCAGCTTAGTGGGTAGCGGGATAGACACCGGGGAGCTGTTTTTT

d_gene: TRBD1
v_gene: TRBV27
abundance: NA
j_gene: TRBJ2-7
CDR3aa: CASSLLGTGGVREQYF
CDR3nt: TGTGCCAGCAGTTTACTCGGGACAGGGGGGGTTCGCGAGCAGTACTTC

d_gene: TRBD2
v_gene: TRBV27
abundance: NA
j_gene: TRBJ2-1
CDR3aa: CASSLSHPGLAGVGNEQFF
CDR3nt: TGTGCCAGCAGTTTATCCCATCCCGGACTAGCGGGAGTCGGCAATGAGCAGTTCTTC

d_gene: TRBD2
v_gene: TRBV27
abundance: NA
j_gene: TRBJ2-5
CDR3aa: CASTHRGSGVMGVETQYF
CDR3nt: TGTGCCAGCACCCATCGGGGTAGCGGGGTTATGGGGGTAGAGACCCAGTACTTC

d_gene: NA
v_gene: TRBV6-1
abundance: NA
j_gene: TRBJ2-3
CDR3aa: CASRSADTQYF
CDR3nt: TGTGCCAGCAGGTCCGCAGATACGCAGTATTTT

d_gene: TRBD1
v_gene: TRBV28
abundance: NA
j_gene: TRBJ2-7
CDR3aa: CASSLSGGRLHEQYF
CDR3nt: TGTGCCAGCAGCCTCTCAGGGGGAAGACTCCACGAGCAGTACTTC

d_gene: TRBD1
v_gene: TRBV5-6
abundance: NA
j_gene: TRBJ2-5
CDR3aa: CASSLTGGSETQYF
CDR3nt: TGTGCCAGCAGCTTAACAGGGGGCTCGGAGACCCAGTACTTC

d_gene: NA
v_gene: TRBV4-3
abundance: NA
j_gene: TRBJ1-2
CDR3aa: CASSQDRDIYGYTF
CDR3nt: TGCGCCAGCAGCCAAGACAGGGACATTTATGGCTACACCTTC

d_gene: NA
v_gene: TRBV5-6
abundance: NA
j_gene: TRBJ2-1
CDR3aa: CASSLEVGSLYNEQFF
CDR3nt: TGTGCCAGCAGCTTGGAGGTGGGCAGCCTCTACAATGAGCAGTTCTTC

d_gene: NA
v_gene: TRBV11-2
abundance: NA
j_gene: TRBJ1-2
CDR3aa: CASSLGRDSRYGYTF
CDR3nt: TGTGCCAGCAGCTTAGGTCGAGACAGCCGCTATGGCTACACCTTC

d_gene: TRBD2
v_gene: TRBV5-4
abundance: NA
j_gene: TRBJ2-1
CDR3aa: CASSGADGLAGGEQFF
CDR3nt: TGTGCCAGCAGCGGCGCAGACGGACTAGCGGGAGGTGAGCAGTTCTTC

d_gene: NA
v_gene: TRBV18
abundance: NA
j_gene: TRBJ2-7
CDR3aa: CASSPKSGGDEQYF
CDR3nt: TGTGCCAGCTCACCAAAGTCCGGTGGAGACGAGCAGTACTTC

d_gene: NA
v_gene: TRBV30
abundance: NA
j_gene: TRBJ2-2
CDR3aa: CAWRRAQPLTGELFF
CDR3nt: TGTGCCTGGAGGCGGGCCCAGCCTCTCACCGGGGAGCTGTTTTTT

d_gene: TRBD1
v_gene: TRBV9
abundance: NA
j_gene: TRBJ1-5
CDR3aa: CASSVGTGYSQPQHF
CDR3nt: TGTGCCAGCAGCGTAGGGACAGGGTATAGTCAGCCCCAGCATTTT

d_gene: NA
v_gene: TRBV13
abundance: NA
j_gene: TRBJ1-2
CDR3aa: CASSLGVNYGYTF
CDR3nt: TGTGCCAGCAGCTTAGGCGTAAACTATGGCTACACCTTC

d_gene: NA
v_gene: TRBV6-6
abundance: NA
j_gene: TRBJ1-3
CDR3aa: CASSYTGFGSGNTIYF
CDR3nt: TGTGCCAGCAGTTACACAGGTTTCGGCTCTGGAAACACCATATATTTT

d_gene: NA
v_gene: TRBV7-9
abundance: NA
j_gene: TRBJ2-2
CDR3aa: CASSLSNTGELFF
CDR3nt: TGTGCCAGCAGCTTAAGCAACACCGGGGAGCTGTTTTTT

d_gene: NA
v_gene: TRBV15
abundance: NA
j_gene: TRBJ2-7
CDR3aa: CATSIRGSPYEQYF
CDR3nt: TGTGCCACCAGCATCCGAGGGAGTCCCTACGAGCAGTACTTC

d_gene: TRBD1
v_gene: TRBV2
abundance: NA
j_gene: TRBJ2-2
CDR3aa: CASRRDRAGELFF
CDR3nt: TGTGCCAGCAGGAGAGACAGGGCCGGGGAGCTGTTTTTT

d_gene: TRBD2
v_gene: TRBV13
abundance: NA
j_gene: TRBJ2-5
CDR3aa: CASSRKTSAETQYF
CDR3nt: TGTGCCAGCAGCCGTAAGACTAGCGCCGAGACCCAGTACTTC

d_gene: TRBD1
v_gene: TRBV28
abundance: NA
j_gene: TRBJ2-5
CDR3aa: CASSLYITGVVETQYF
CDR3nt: TGTGCCAGCAGTTTATATATAACAGGGGTAGTCGAGACCCAGTACTTC

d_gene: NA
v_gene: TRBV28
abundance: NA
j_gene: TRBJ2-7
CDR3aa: CASSLETGEQYF
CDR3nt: TGTGCCAGCAGTTTAGAAACGGGCGAGCAGTACTTC

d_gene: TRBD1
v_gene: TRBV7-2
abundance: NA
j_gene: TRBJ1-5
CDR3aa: CASSLGQGAYSNQPQHF
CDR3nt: TGTGCCAGCAGCTTAGGACAGGGGGCATATAGCAATCAGCCCCAGCATTTT

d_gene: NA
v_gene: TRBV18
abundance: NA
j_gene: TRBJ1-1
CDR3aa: CASSSTGTEKAFF
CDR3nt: TGTGCCAGCTCTTCGACAGGAACAGAGAAAGCTTTCTTT

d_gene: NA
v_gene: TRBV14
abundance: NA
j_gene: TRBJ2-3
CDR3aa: CASSQSLGRDTQYF
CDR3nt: TGTGCCAGCAGCCAATCCTTGGGGCGGGATACGCAGTATTTT

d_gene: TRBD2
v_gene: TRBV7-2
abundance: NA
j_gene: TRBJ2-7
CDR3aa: CASMPELAGVYEQYF
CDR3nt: TGTGCCAGCATGCCGGAACTAGCGGGAGTCTACGAGCAGTACTTC

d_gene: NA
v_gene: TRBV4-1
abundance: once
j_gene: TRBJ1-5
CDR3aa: CASSQTGNSNQPQHF
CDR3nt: TGCGCCAGCAGCCAAACAGGTAATAGCAATCAGCCCCAGCATTTT

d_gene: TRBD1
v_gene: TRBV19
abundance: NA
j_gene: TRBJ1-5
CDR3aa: CASQKGQGAHNSNQPQHF
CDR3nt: TGTGCCAGTCAGAAGGGACAGGGGGCTCATAATAGCAATCAGCCCCAGCATTTT

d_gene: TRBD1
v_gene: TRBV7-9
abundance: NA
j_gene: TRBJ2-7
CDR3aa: CASSLTTGIYEQYF
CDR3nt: TGTGCCAGCAGCTTAACGACAGGGATTTACGAGCAGTACTTC

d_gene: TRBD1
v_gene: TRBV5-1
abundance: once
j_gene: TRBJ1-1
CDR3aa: CASSFVGQGGTEAFF
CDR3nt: TGCGCCAGCAGCTTTGTGGGACAGGGGGGCACTGAAGCTTTCTTT

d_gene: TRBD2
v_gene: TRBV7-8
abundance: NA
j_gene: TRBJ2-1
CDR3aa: CASSLSQTSGRAGVYNEQFF
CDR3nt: TGTGCCAGCAGCTTATCCCAAACTAGCGGGAGGGCGGGGGTCTACAATGAGCAGTTCTTC

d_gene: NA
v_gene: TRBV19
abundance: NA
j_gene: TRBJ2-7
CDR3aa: CASSIGTPYEQYF
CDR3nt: TGTGCCAGTAGTATTGGGACACCCTACGAGCAGTACTTC

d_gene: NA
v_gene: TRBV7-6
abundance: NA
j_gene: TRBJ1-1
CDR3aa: CASSLDRTGMTEAFF
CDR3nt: TGTGCCAGCAGCTTAGATCGTACAGGGATGACTGAAGCTTTCTTT

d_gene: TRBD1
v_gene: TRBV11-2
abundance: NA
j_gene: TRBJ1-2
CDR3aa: CASSPDRGLNYGYTF
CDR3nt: TGTGCCAGCAGCCCTGACAGGGGGTTAAACTATGGCTACACCTTC

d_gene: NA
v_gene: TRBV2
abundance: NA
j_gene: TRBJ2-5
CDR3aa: CASSVLAYQETQYF
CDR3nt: TGTGCCAGCAGTGTCCTAGCTTACCAAGAGACCCAGTACTTC

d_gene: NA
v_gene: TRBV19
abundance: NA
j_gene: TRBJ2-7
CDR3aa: CASSIRLGGEQYF
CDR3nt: TGTGCCAGTAGTATAAGGTTAGGGGGCGAGCAGTACTTC

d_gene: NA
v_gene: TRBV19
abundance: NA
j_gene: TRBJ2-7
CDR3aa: CASSIDLPYEQYF
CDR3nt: TGTGCCAGTAGTATAGATCTCCCCTACGAGCAGTACTTC

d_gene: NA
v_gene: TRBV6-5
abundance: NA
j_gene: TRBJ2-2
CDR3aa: CASSYSNGELFF
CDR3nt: TGTGCCAGCAGTTACTCTAACGGGGAGCTGTTTTTT

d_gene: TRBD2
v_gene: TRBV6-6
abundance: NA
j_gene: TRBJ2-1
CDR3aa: CASSPTGTSGRGEQFF
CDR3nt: TGTGCCAGCAGCCCCACCGGGACTAGCGGGAGAGGCGAGCAGTTCTTC

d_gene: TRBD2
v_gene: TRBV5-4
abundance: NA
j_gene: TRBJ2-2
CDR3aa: CASSLELAGVRTGELFF
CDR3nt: TGTGCCAGCAGCTTGGAACTAGCGGGAGTTAGGACCGGGGAGCTGTTTTTT

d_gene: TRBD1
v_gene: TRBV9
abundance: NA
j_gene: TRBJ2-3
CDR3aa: CASSGGQITDTQYF
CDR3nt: TGTGCCAGCAGCGGGGGACAGATCACAGATACGCAGTATTTT